Shown below are 22 T cell receptor beta chains from a single sample sequenced in a study of monozygotic twins with cystic fibrosis. Profiling relied on immunoSEQ multiplex PCR, and the TCRdb table lists in-frame clones only, not all of them. Of some 22,000 clones in the sample, approximately 97% were seen once. Sequenced sample: blood. The receptors derive from a girl between 5 and 17 years old with cystic fibrosis.

The chain combines TRBV6-5 with TRBJ2-7, with D possibly being TRBD1 or TRBD2 (5 bases each). The V gene lost 0 bases and the J gene lost 7 bases, with 10 bases spanning the gap. The V gene's germline CDR1 is MNHEY and CDR2 SVGAGI. The length of the CDR3 is 13 residues. Here the CDR3 reads CASSYSGAGEQYV. The CDR3 region has the DNA TGTGCCAGCAGTTACTCCGGGGCAGGGGAGCAGTACGTC.

The V gene is TRBV10-2, the J gene TRBJ1-5, with unresolved D. The CDR3 sequence is 12 residues long. V lost 2 bases, J lost 3 bases, and 2 bases lay in between. CDR1 is WSHSY and CDR2 is SAAADI in the germline V gene. The CDR3 sequence: CASSELNQPQHF. In DNA, the CDR3 is TGCGCCAGCAGTGAGCTCAATCAGCCCCAGCATTTT.

The chain employs TRBV10-2 and TRBJ2-7; 8 positions match TRBD1. The CDR3 covers 14 residues. The germline V gene encodes CDR1 WSHSY and CDR2 SAAADI. V lost 3 bases, J lost 5 bases, and 6 bases stayed unmatched. CDR3 sequence: CASSDRDRSNEQYV. The CDR3 bases are TGCGCCAGCAGTGACCGGGACAGGTCCAACGAGCAGTACGTC.

This chain joins TRBV5-1 and TRBJ2-7; D unresolved. The CDR3 consists of 15 residues. From germline, CDR1 is SGHRS and CDR2 YFSETQ. Trimming removed 0 bases at V and 0 bases at J, with 10 bases between. DNA of the CDR3: TGCGCCAGCAGCTTGGCCTGGGGATTCTCCTACGAGCAGTACGTC. The encoded protein is CASSLAWGFSYEQYV.

The chain combines TRBV7-2 with TRBJ1-5, with D possibly TRBD1 on 5 matching bases. The CDR3 totals 16 residues. Germline V CDR1 and CDR2: SGHTA, FQGNSA. Trimming stripped 5 bases from V and 4 bases from J, with 18 bases between. The DNA of the CDR3 is TGTGCCAGCAGCCTGGGGACGACAAACACGAATCAGCCCCAGCATTTT. It translates to CASSLGTTNTNQPQHF.

V usage is TRBV18 and J usage is TRBJ2-3, with unresolved D. V dropped 2 bases and J dropped 2 bases, with 8 bases sitting between them. The CDR3 spans 14 residues. The germline V gene has CDR1 KGHSH and CDR2 LQKENI. CDR3 region: CASSPVRATDTQYF. The CDR3 DNA is TGTGCCAGCTCACCAGTAAGGGCCACAGATACGCAGTATTTT.

This rearrangement joins TRBV9 to TRBJ1-2; no firm D call. The germline CDR1 and CDR2 sequences are SGDLS and YYNGEE. This CDR3 is 15 amino acids long. Trimming pared 0 bases from V and 1 base from J, leaving 10 bases between. The CDR3, as DNA: TGTGCCAGCAGCGTAGCGGGAGAGCTTAACTATGGCTACACCTTC. Protein sequence: CASSVAGELNYGYTF.

Details on this clone: One end of the junction is discordant with germline, which a read error may explain. The rearrangement uses TRBV5-1 and TRBJ2-5; 8 bases map to TRBD1. CDR3 length equals 14 residues. Looked up from germline, CDR1 is SGHRS and CDR2 is YFSETQ. In DNA form, the CDR3 reads TGCGCCAGCAGCTTGGAAAGTTTCTCGGACAGGGACAACTTC. Its protein is CASSLESFSDRDNF. Full variable domain (remainder filled in from reference TRBV5-1 and TRBJ2-5): KAGVTQTPRYLIKTRGQQVTLSCSPISGHRSVSWYQQTPGQGLQFLFEYFSETQRNKGNFPGRFSGRQFSNSRSEMNVSTLELGDSALYLCASSLESFSDRDNFGPGTRLLVL.

CDR3 nucleotide sequence: TGTGCCAGCAGCTCCTCCGGGACTAGCTACGAGCAGTACGTC. This gives the protein CASSSSGTSYEQYV. The V and J genes are TRBV11-2 and TRBJ2-7, with TRBD2 matching over 8 bases. There are 14 residues in the CDR3. The V gene end was trimmed by 4 bases and the J gene end by 3 bases; junction bases not matched to a gene: 5. Germline values: CDR1 SGHAT, CDR2 FQNNGV.

J is TRBJ1-2 and V is TRBV5-4; 8 nucleotides match TRBD1. The ends lost 10 bases at V and 4 bases at J; junction bases unmatched: 12. The length of the CDR3 is 14 residues. Germline CDR1 SGHNT, CDR2 YYREEE (reference sequence). The CDR3 loop is CASTRGQGSYGYTF. The CDR3 DNA is TGTGCCTCAACCCGTGGACAGGGATCCTATGGCTACACCTTC.

This chain joins TRBV4-1 and TRBJ1-1; 9 bases match TRBD1. The germline V gene encodes CDR1 MGHRA and CDR2 YSYEKL. The length of the CDR3 is 14 residues. Trimming at V came to 4 bases and at J to 5 bases, leaving 5 bases not matched to a gene. Here the CDR3 reads CASSRGQGGTEAFF. CDR3 in DNA: TGCGCCAGCAGCCGGGGACAGGGTGGAACTGAAGCTTTCTTT.

This chain uses TRBV28 with TRBJ1-1; D might be TRBD1 (5 bases). Germline V gives CDR1 MDHEN, CDR2 SYDVKM. V was trimmed by 2 bases and J by 5 bases, leaving 12 bases between them. The CDR3 is 14 amino acids. DNA of the CDR3: TGTGCCAGCAGTTTACAGGGAATTGGGACTGAAGCTTTCTTT. It specifies CASSLQGIGTEAFF.

The genes are TRBV6-1 and TRBJ1-1; D is unclear. The germline V gene has CDR1 MNHNS and CDR2 SASEGT. V lost 5 bases to trimming and J lost 5 bases, with 15 bases between them. This CDR3 comprises 14 residues. The DNA for the CDR3 is TGTGCCAGCAGTCATAAAAACCTGGGGACTGAAGCTTTCTTT. Its translation: CASSHKNLGTEAFF.

The chain combines TRBV30 with TRBJ2-1, with D perhaps matching TRBD2 (6 bases). CDR3 length: 14 amino acids. Trimming cost V 5 bases and J 7 bases, with 18 bases left between them. Germline-derived CDR1 and CDR2 are GTSNPN and SVGIG (reference sequence). CDR3: CAWGQRARSNEQFF. In DNA form, the CDR3 reads TGTGCCTGGGGTCAGCGGGCGAGGTCGAATGAGCAGTTCTTC.

This chain links TRBV5-1 with TRBJ1-5; tentative D call: TRBD1 (6 bases). Between the trimmed V and J ends, which lost 0 bases and 2 bases, there was a span of 9 bases. The germline CDR1 and CDR2 sequences are SGHRS and YFSETQ. The CDR3 runs 15 residues. The CDR3 is CASSLGSGGNQPQHF. Here the CDR3 DNA reads TGCGCCAGCAGCTTGGGGTCAGGGGGCAATCAGCCCCAGCATTTT.

The V call is TRBV18, the J call TRBJ1-1; D uncertain. V was pared by 3 bases and J by 0 bases, with 11 bases between. The CDR3 covers 15 residues. CDR1 KGHSH and CDR2 LQKENI come from the germline V gene. This chain's CDR3 is CASSPPGKMNTEAFF. The CDR3 DNA reads TGTGCCAGCTCACCCCCGGGGAAGATGAACACTGAAGCTTTCTTT.

This rearrangement joins TRBV19 to TRBJ1-1; the D gene is possibly TRBD1 (5 bases). The CDR3 loop spans 15 amino acids. The V gene lost 3 bases and the J gene lost 1 base, with 12 bases spanning the gap. Germline lookup yields CDR1 LNHDA and CDR2 SQIVND (reference sequence). The CDR3 loop is CASSMEGRANTEAFF. CDR3 nucleotides: TGTGCCAGTAGTATGGAGGGCAGGGCGAACACTGAAGCTTTCTTT. Together with reference TRBV19 and TRBJ1-1, the CDR3 gives the full variable domain: DGGITQSPKYLFRKEGQNVTLSCEQNLNHDAMYWYRQDPGQGLRLIYYSQIVNDFQKGDIAEGYSVSREKKESFPLTVTSAQKNPTAFYLCASSMEGRANTEAFFGQGTRLTVV.

The chain has TRBV7-2 and TRBJ2-2; maybe TRBD2 (6 bases). The CDR3 has 15 residues. Between the trimmed V and J ends, which lost 0 bases and 5 bases, there was a span of 10 bases. Germline-derived CDR1 and CDR2 are SGHTA and FQGNSA. The CDR3 region has the DNA TGTGCCAGCAGCTTAGCAGGCGGGACGACCGGGGAGCTGTTTTTT. Translation: CASSLAGGTTGELFF.

The chain joins TRBV4-3 to TRBJ1-5; D is undetermined. The germline V gene has CDR1 LGHNA and CDR2 YSLEER. Trimming cost V 1 base and J 0 bases, with 7 bases left between them. This CDR3 spans 15 amino acids. The CDR3 spells CASSQGWPSNQPQHF. The CDR3 DNA reads as TGCGCCAGCAGCCAAGGGTGGCCTAGCAATCAGCCCCAGCATTTT.

The chain uses TRBV4-3 and TRBJ1-3, with D possibly TRBD1 on 6 matching bases. The germline CDR1 and CDR2 sequences are LGHNA and YSLEER. The CDR3 length is 15 residues. Trimming removed 1 base at V and 0 bases at J, with 7 bases between. CDR3 residues: CASSQGTASGNTIYF. The CDR3 DNA follows: TGCGCCAGCAGCCAAGGGACAGCCTCTGGAAACACCATATATTTT.

The chain employs TRBV27 and TRBJ2-7; either TRBD1 or TRBD2 may fit D (7 bases each). CDR3 length: 15 amino acids. Per the germline V gene, CDR1 is MNHEY and CDR2 is SMNVEV (reference sequence). V gave up 5 bases and J gave up 3 bases, with 17 bases separating them. The CDR3 loop is CASSATGEGLYEQYF. The CDR3 DNA reads TGTGCCAGCAGTGCCACAGGGGAGGGTCTCTACGAGCAGTACTTC.

The V gene is TRBV7-8, the J gene TRBJ2-7; D is perhaps TRBD1 (5 bases). The CDR3 is 13 residues long. V was cut by 3 bases and J by 4 bases, with 10 bases left in between. CDR1 and CDR2 from the germline V gene are SGHVS and FQNEAQ. The CDR3 DNA is TGTGCCAGCAGCTTGGGCGACAGTTACGAGCAGTACTTC. This sequence encodes CASSLGDSYEQYF. Variable domain in full (rest from reference TRBV7-8 and TRBJ2-7): GAGVSQSPRYKVAKRGQDVALRCDPISGHVSLFWYQQALGQGPEFLTYFQNEAQLDKSGLPSDRFFAERPEGSVSTLKIQRTQQEDSAVYLCASSLGDSYEQYFGPGTRLTVT.